Presented here are 30 T cell receptor beta chains from one specimen sequenced in a study of a mutant IDH1 vaccine in newly diagnosed glioma. The sample's time point: baseline, week 1 (first vaccination visit). Regarding treatment: pre-vaccination baseline after standard-of-care therapy. Assay: immunoSEQ multiplex PCR; the TCRdb copy retains only in-frame clones and omits some. The sample lists about 100,000 clones, about 80% occurring once. The sequenced sample was PBMCs, obtained from a glioma patient treated with radiotherapy, temozolomide or both. These TCRs come from a man aged 35 to 55 with glioma.

The rearrangement uses TRBV6-5 and TRBJ1-2; possible D gene TRBD1, 6 bases. The germline V gene encodes CDR1 MNHEY and CDR2 SVGAGI. The CDR3 consists of 13 residues. V was trimmed by 0 bases and J by 6 bases, leaving 8 bases between them. The CDR3 loop reads CASSYSGGHGYTF. The CDR3 DNA reads TGTGCCAGCAGTTACTCCGGGGGGCATGGCTACACCTTC.

The chain joins TRBV5-6 to TRBJ1-5; 11 bases fit TRBD1. The CDR3 contains 15 residues. Losses at the gene ends were 4 bases for V and 6 bases for J; bases not matched to a gene: 6. Germline assignment: CDR1 SGHDT and CDR2 YYEEEE. CDR3 loop: CASSERTGGLQPQHF. CDR3 DNA: TGTGCCAGCAGCGAGCGGACAGGGGGCCTTCAGCCCCAGCATTTT.

This chain joins TRBV6-4 and TRBJ1-5; a weak D match, TRBD1 (6 bases). Germline V lookup: CDR1 MRHNA, CDR2 SNTAGT. The germline V and J ends were trimmed by 3 bases and 3 bases, with 9 bases remaining between them. The CDR3 loop spans 14 amino acids. The CDR3: CASSERGDNQPQHF. CDR3 DNA: TGTGCCAGCAGTGAAAGGGGGGACAATCAGCCCCAGCATTTT.

The chain employs TRBV5-4 and TRBJ2-3; D is perhaps TRBD2 (5 bases). The germline V and J ends were trimmed by 1 base and 7 bases, with 16 bases remaining between them. Germline CDR1 SGHNT, CDR2 YYREEE (reference sequence). The CDR3 contains 15 residues. The CDR3 here is CASSLRETERNTQYF. Here the CDR3 DNA reads TGTGCCAGCAGCTTGAGGGAGACGGAGCGGAATACGCAGTATTTT.

The chain employs TRBV7-2 and TRBJ2-2; no clear D. In germline, CDR1 is SGHTA, CDR2 FQGNSA. The CDR3 extends over 16 amino acids. Trimming shortened V by 5 bases and J by 4 bases, and 17 bases separated the two germline ends. This CDR3 is CASSPGSTLGTGELFF. The CDR3 nucleotides read TGTGCCAGCAGCCCCGGGTCCACACTCGGCACCGGGGAGCTGTTTTTT.

This chain joins TRBV5-6 and TRBJ1-6; D may be TRBD1 (6 bases). Per the germline V gene, CDR1 is SGHDT and CDR2 is YYEEEE. This CDR3 spans 14 amino acids. V shed 5 bases and J shed 10 bases, with 16 bases lying between them. CDR3 in amino acids: CASSIGGARSPLHF. CDR3 DNA sequence: TGTGCCAGCAGTATTGGGGGGGCACGGTCACCCCTCCACTTT.

The chain carries TRBV10-1 and TRBJ1-3; 11 bases are shared with TRBD1. The DNA end is more similar to TRBJ2-2, so the J call may be wrong. The V gene's germline CDR1 is WNHNN and CDR2 SYGVQD (reference sequence). This CDR3 is 15 amino acids long. This chain's CDR3 is CASSPGQGDAGELFF. CDR3 coding DNA: TGCGCCAGCAGTCCGGGACAGGGGGACGCCGGGGAGCTGTTTTTT.

The gene calls are TRBV14 and TRBJ2-7, with TRBD1 matching 9 bases. Germline lookup yields CDR1 SGHDN and CDR2 FVKESK. The junction had 6 bases not matched to a gene; V was cut back by 4 bases and J by 2 bases. This CDR3 comprises 15 residues. CDR3 coding DNA: TGTGCCAGCAGCCCCTGGACAGGGGCCCCCTACGAGCAGTACTTC. Translating gives CASSPWTGAPYEQYF.

The chain carries TRBV30 and TRBJ2-6, with D perhaps TRBD2 (6 bases). The CDR3 spans 19 residues. Trimming took 4 bases from V and 0 from J, leaving 22 bases between them. Germline assignment: CDR1 GTSNPN and CDR2 SVGIG (reference sequence). The CDR3 protein is CAWTPPRLAILSGANVLTF. The CDR3 region has the DNA TGTGCCTGGACCCCTCCGAGGCTAGCGATCCTCTCTGGGGCCAACGTCCTGACTTTC.

The gene calls are TRBV2 and TRBJ2-7; D perhaps matches TRBD2 (6 bases). The CDR3 has 17 residues. V was trimmed by 7 bases and J by 5 bases, leaving 27 bases between them. Germline values: CDR1 SNHLY, CDR2 FYNNEI. CDR3 DNA sequence: TGTGCCAGCACGTCCCTTCAACTGGGAGGTTTAAGCCACGAGCAGTACTTC. This encodes CASTSLQLGGLSHEQYF.

This clone appeared a few times. V gene TRBV28 combines with J gene TRBJ2-7; 10 bases are a match to TRBD1. Looked up from germline, CDR1 is MDHEN and CDR2 is SYDVKM. The CDR3 is 15 residues long. Trimming at V came to 6 bases and at J to 3 bases, leaving 8 bases not matched to a gene. CDR3 coding DNA: TGTGCCAGCAGCCGTCTCGGACAGGGGGACTACGAGCAGTACTTC. As protein: CASSRLGQGDYEQYF.

This clone was detected once. The J gene is TRBJ1-4, the V gene TRBV5-4, with D tentatively TRBD1 (5 bases). From germline, CDR1 is SGHNT and CDR2 YYREEE (reference sequence). V lost 4 bases and J 3 bases, leaving 13 bases between the germline ends. The CDR3 runs to 15 residues. Here the CDR3 reads CASSPSGLANEKLFF. In DNA form, the CDR3 reads TGTGCCAGCAGCCCCTCGGGGCTAGCTAATGAAAAACTGTTTTTT.

This chain links TRBV11-2 with TRBJ2-5; TRBD2 is a possible D gene (5 bases). Trimming shortened V by 1 base and J by 5 bases, and 11 bases separated the two germline ends. This CDR3 region has 14 residues. The V gene's germline CDR1 is SGHAT and CDR2 FQNNGV. The CDR3 DNA is TGTGCCAGCAGCTTAGCCCGAGGGAGCGAGACCCAGTACTTC. As protein: CASSLARGSETQYF.

This chain connects TRBV7-3 to TRBJ1-2; D unresolved. Trimming cost V 1 base and J 2 bases, with 17 bases left between them. Germline lookup yields CDR1 SGHTA and CDR2 FQGTGA. This CDR3 region has 17 residues. The CDR3 spells CASSLRVGETLNYGYTF. For the CDR3, the DNA is TGTGCCAGCAGCTTAAGGGTCGGCGAGACATTGAACTATGGCTACACCTTC.

The V and J genes are TRBV7-2 and TRBJ1-2; 7 positions match TRBD1. J was trimmed by 4 bases and V by 0 bases; bases with no gene match: 14. The CDR3 has 18 amino acids. Germline assignment: CDR1 SGHTA and CDR2 FQGNSA. The CDR3 region is CASSLALRGGRGIYGYTF. The CDR3 DNA is TGTGCCAGCAGCTTAGCGCTGAGAGGGGGCAGAGGTATCTATGGCTACACCTTC.

CDR3 bases: TGCGCCAGCAGCCAAGAGAGAGGGGTCGGCAATCAGCCCCAGCATTTT. It encodes CASSQERGVGNQPQHF. This chain links TRBV4-3 with TRBJ1-5; possible D gene TRBD1, 5 bases. The germline gives CDR1 LGHNA, CDR2 YSLEER. This CDR3 has 16 amino acids. V was clipped by 0 bases and J by 2 bases, with 11 bases between them.

The chain is built from TRBV10-2 and TRBJ2-1; perhaps D is TRBD1 or TRBD2 (6 bases each). Germline V gene sequence: CDR1 WSHSY, CDR2 SAAADI. The V gene lost 7 bases and the J gene lost 3 bases, with 10 bases spanning the gap. There are 13 residues in the CDR3. For the CDR3, the DNA is TGCGCCAGCACTGGGGGGCTCTACAATGAGCAGTTCTTC. Translating gives CASTGGLYNEQFF.

This clone was recorded only once. The chain employs TRBV5-6 and TRBJ2-7, with D tentatively TRBD1 (6 bases). The V gene's germline CDR1 is SGHDT and CDR2 YYEEEE. Trimming shortened V by 3 bases and J by 3 bases, and 7 bases separated the two germline ends. CDR3 length equals 12 residues. CDR3 sequence (DNA): TGTGCCAGCAGCTCGGACAGCTACGAGCAGTACTTC. Encoded protein: CASSSDSYEQYF.

The V and J genes are TRBV7-9 and TRBJ2-3, with 7 positions matching TRBD2. J gave up 2 bases and V 5 bases, and 10 bases lay outside the gene matches. This CDR3 has 16 amino acids. CDR1 is SEHNR and CDR2 is FQNEAQ in the germline V gene (reference sequence). CDR3 in DNA: TGTGCCAGCAGCCCCCCGACCGGGACTATCACAGATACGCAGTATTTT. Its protein product is CASSPPTGTITDTQYF.

The chain couples TRBV7-2 to TRBJ2-7; the D gene is possibly TRBD2 (5 bases). The CDR3 spans 14 residues. The V end was cut by 9 bases, the J end by 5 bases, with 20 bases between. Germline-derived CDR1 and CDR2 are SGHTA and FQGNSA. Written as DNA, the CDR3 is TGTGCCAGTAAAAGAGGCTCCTCGGGAAACGAGCAGTACTTC. Protein product: CASKRGSSGNEQYF.

V is TRBV2 and J is TRBJ1-4; D unresolved. In germline, CDR1 is SNHLY, CDR2 FYNNEI. Trimming took 8 bases from V and 0 from J, leaving 10 bases between them. CDR3 length equals 14 residues. In DNA form, the CDR3 reads TGTGCCAGCTTCGGCGGTGCAACTAATGAAAAACTGTTTTTT. Protein product: CASFGGATNEKLFF.

The chain employs TRBV4-2 and TRBJ2-2; the D is unclear. V was pared by 4 bases and J by 3 bases, with 15 bases between. This CDR3 has 16 amino acids. Germline V lookup: CDR1 LGHNA, CDR2 YNFKEQ. CDR3: CASSRELRSYTGELFF. DNA for the CDR3: TGTGCCAGCAGCCGGGAACTCCGGTCCTACACCGGGGAGCTGTTTTTT.

This clone was found once. The chain recombines TRBV7-8 with TRBJ2-3, with 12 bases lining up with TRBD2. The CDR3 has 16 amino acids. Germline trimming cut 5 bases from V and 4 bases from J; bases unmatched to any gene: 7. From germline, CDR1 is SGHVS and CDR2 FQNEAQ. The CDR3 region has the DNA TGTGCCAGCAGCCTAGGACTAGCGGGGCCGGCAGATACGCAGTATTTT. It translates to CASSLGLAGPADTQYF.

This chain joins TRBV18 and TRBJ2-7; 12 bases fit TRBD2. Germline V gene sequence: CDR1 KGHSH, CDR2 LQKENI. V trimming: 3 bases; J trimming: 2 bases; junction bases outside the gene matches: 8. The CDR3 has 17 residues. The CDR3 DNA is TGTGCCAGCTCACCTTTGGGACTAGCGGGCCCCGCCTACGAGCAGTACTTC. Protein sequence: CASSPLGLAGPAYEQYF.

The chain is built from TRBV27 and TRBJ2-3, with TRBD2 identical over 11 bases. The V gene end was trimmed by 6 bases and the J gene end by 2 bases; junction bases not matched to a gene: 1. The germline V gene encodes CDR1 MNHEY and CDR2 SMNVEV (reference sequence). The CDR3 is 14 residues long. The CDR3 spells CASRLAGVTDTQYF. The CDR3 nucleotides are TGTGCCAGCAGACTAGCGGGAGTCACAGATACGCAGTATTTT.

Of note for this clone: A much larger clone differs by one base, so this may be a read error. The V call is TRBV4-2, the J call TRBJ2-5; D not resolved. The CDR3 is 13 residues long. V shed 0 bases and J shed 5 bases, with 7 bases lying between them. Germline-derived CDR1 and CDR2 are LGHNA and YNFKEQ. The CDR3 sequence is CASSQDFRETQYF. The DNA of the CDR3 is TGTGCCAGCAGCCAAGATTTCAGGGAGACCCAGTACTTC.

The chain employs TRBV7-2 and TRBJ2-7; D is uncertain. V gave up 3 bases and J gave up 6 bases, with 18 bases separating them. There are 15 residues in the CDR3. CDR1 is SGHTA, CDR2 FQGNSA, per germline. The CDR3 DNA sequence: TGTGCCAGCAGCTTTGATGGGGTTGGTGGATCCGAGCAGTACTTC. This sequence encodes CASSFDGVGGSEQYF.

This clone was found a few times. The chain joins TRBV29-1 to TRBJ1-5, with 7 positions matching TRBD1. V lost 6 bases, J lost 0 bases, and 5 bases stayed unmatched. The germline CDR1 and CDR2 sequences are SQVTM and ANQGSEA. This CDR3 has 14 residues. The CDR3 is CSVAQGDSNQPQHF. The CDR3 DNA reads as TGCAGCGTCGCGCAGGGGGATAGCAATCAGCCCCAGCATTTT.

The rearrangement uses TRBV29-1 and TRBJ2-1; D is possibly TRBD2 (5 bases). The CDR3 loop spans 14 amino acids. Trimming left V 7 bases short and J 0 bases short, with 13 bases between. Germline loops: CDR1 SQVTM, CDR2 ANQGSEA. The chain's CDR3 is CSAKGGSSYNEQFF. CDR3 nucleotides: TGCAGCGCCAAAGGTGGGAGCTCCTACAATGAGCAGTTCTTC.

The chain is built from TRBV29-1 and TRBJ1-1, with D hard to call. Trimming took 6 bases from V and 6 from J, leaving 11 bases between them. The CDR3 has 11 residues. Germline CDR1 and CDR2: SQVTM and ANQGSEA. CDR3 protein: CSVRVRAEAFF. CDR3 nucleotides: TGCAGCGTCCGAGTCCGGGCTGAAGCTTTCTTT.